This TCR beta chain was profiled in a study of cytomegalovirus exposure and HLA in healthy donors. Overall study findings and caveats: Rarity marked most TCR sequences, yet some public TCRs occurred in many donors. A highly shared variant cluster was judged a likely technical artifact.

A word on this clone: Antigen: not known.

The study ran its PCR with 60 Vbeta and 13 Jbeta primers. Assay: immunoSEQ multiplex PCR; the TCRdb copy retains only in-frame clones and omits some. The repertoire consists of 150,000 or so clones, with 82% occurring once and the leading ten covering approximately 1.6%. CDR3 length equals 18 residues. CDR1 is MGHRA, CDR2 YSYEKL, per germline. V was pared by 4 bases and J by 1 base, with 13 bases of the junction left unmatched. This clonotype was obtained from a male donor in good health and CMV-seronegative. Material: PBMCs. The J gene is TRBJ2-1, the V gene TRBV4-1; 7 bases line up with TRBD2. As DNA, the CDR3 is TGCGCCAGCAGCCGACCGACCCTTCCTAGCGGTTCCTACAATGAGCAGTTCTTC. It encodes CASSRPTLPSGSYNEQFF.